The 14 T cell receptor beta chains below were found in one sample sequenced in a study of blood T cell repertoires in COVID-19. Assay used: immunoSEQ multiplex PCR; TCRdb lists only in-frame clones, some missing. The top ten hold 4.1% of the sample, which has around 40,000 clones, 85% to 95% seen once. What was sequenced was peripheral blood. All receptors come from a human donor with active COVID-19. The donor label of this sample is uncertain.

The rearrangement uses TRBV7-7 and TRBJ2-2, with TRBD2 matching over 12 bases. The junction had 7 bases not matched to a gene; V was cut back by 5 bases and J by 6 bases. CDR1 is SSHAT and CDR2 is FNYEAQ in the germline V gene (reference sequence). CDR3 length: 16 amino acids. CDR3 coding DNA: TGTGCCAGCAGCCTGACTAGCGGGGGCGCCTCCGGGGAGCTGTTTTTT. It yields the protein CASSLTSGGASGELFF.

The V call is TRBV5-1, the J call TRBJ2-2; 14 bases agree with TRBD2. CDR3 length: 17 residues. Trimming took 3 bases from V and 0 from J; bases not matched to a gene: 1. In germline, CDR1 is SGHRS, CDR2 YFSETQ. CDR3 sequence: CASSSTSGRANTGELFF. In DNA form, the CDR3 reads TGCGCCAGCAGCTCGACTAGCGGGAGGGCGAACACCGGGGAGCTGTTTTTT.

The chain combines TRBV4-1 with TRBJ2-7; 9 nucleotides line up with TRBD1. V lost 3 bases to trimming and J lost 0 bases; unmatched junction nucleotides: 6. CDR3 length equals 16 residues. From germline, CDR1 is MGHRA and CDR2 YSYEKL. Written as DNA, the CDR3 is TGCGCCAGCAGCCAGGACAGGGGTGGTGCCTCCTACGAGCAGTACTTC. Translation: CASSQDRGGASYEQYF.

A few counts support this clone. The CDR3 here is CASSIGTLTNEKLFF. The CDR3 region has the DNA TGTGCCAGCAGCATAGGGACACTCACTAATGAAAAACTGTTTTTT. The chain employs TRBV5-8 and TRBJ1-4, with D perhaps matching TRBD1 (6 bases). CDR1 is SGHTS, CDR2 YDEGEE, per germline. The CDR3 covers 15 residues. V lost 4 bases, J lost 2 bases, and 12 bases lay in between.

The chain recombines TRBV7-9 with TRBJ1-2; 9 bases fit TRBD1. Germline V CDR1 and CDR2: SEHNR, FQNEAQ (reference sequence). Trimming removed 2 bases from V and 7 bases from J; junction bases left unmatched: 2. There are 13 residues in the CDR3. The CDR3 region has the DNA TGTGCCAGCAGCTTACGACAGGGGGGTGGCTACACCTTC. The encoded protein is CASSLRQGGGYTF.

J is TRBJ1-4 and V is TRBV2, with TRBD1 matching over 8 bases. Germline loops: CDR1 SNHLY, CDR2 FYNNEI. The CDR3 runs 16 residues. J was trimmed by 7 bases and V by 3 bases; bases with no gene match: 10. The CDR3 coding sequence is TGTGCCAGCAGTGATTTCAAGACAGGGGTGGGTGAAAAACTGTTTTTT. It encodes CASSDFKTGVGEKLFF.

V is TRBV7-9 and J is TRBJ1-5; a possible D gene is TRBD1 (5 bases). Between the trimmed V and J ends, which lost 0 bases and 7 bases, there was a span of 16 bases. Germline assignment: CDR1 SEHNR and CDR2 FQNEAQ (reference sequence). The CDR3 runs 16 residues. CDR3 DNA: TGTGCCAGCAGCTTAGCGGGCTCAGGGCTTTCCCAGCCCCAGCATTTT. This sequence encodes CASSLAGSGLSQPQHF.

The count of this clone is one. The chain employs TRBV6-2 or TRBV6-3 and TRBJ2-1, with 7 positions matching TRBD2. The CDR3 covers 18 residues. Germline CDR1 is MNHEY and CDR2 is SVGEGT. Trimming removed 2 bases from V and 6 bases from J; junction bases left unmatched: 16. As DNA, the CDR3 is TGTGCCAGCAGTTACAATATAGGCACCGGGACTACCAGCAATGAGCAGTTCTTC. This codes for CASSYNIGTGTTSNEQFF.

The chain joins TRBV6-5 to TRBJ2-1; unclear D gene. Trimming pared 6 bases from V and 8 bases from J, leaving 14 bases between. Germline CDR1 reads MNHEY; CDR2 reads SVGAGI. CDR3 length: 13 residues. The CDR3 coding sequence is TGTGCCAGCAGCTCCGCCCCAGTGGATGAGCAGTTCTTC. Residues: CASSSAPVDEQFF.

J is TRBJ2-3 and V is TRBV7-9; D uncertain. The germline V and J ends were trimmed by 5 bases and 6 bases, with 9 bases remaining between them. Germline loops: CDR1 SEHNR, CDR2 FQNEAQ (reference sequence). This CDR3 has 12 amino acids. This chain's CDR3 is CASSVTHDTQYF. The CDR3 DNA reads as TGTGCCAGCAGCGTGACTCACGATACGCAGTATTTT. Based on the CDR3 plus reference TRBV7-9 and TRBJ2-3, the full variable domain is DTGVSQNPRHKITKRGQNVTFRCDPISEHNRLYWYRQTLGQGPEFLTYFQNEAQLEKSRLLSDRFSAERPKGSFSTLEIQRTEQGDSAMYLCASSVTHDTQYFGPGTRLTVL.

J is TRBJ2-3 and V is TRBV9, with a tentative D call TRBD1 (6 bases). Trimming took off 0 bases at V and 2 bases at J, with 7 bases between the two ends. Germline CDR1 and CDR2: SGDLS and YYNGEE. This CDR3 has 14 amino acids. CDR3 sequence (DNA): TGTGCCAGCAGCGTAGAGGGGGTCACAGATACGCAGTATTTT. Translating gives CASSVEGVTDTQYF. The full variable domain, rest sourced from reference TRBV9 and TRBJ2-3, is DSGVTQTPKHLITATGQRVTLRCSPRSGDLSVYWYQQSLDQGLQFLIQYYNGEERAKGNILERFSAQQFPDLHSELNLSSLELGDSALYFCASSVEGVTDTQYFGPGTRLTVL.

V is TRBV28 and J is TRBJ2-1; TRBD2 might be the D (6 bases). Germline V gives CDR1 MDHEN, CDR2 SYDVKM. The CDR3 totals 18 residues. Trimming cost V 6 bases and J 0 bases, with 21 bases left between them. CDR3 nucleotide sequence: TGTGCCAGCAGGACCAGGACGGGACTCCCGAGCTCCTACAATGAGCAGTTCTTC. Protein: CASRTRTGLPSSYNEQFF.

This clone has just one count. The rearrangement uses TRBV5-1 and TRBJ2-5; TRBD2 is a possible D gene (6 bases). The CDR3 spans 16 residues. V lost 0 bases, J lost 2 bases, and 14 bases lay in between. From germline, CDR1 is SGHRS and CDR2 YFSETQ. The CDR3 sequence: CASSLVGRSRQETQYF. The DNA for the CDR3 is TGCGCCAGCAGCTTGGTAGGGAGGTCACGACAAGAGACCCAGTACTTC.

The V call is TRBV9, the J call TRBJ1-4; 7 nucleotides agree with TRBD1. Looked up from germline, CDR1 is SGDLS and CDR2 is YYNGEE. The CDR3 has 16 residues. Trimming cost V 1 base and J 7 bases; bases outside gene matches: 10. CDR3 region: CASSVFGDRVSEKLFF. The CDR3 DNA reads TGTGCCAGCAGCGTATTTGGCGACAGGGTTAGTGAAAAACTGTTTTTT.